This T cell receptor beta chain was captured by sequencing in a study of vaccination and CD4 T cells after COVID-19. Sequenced with the Oncomine TCR Beta short-read assay was DNA taken from cultured CD4+ T cells. TCRdb reanalysed the PCR reads using MiXCR and keeps one entry per CDR3 protein. There are 10,000 to 15,000 distinct CDR3 sequences in the sample; approximately 59% occur only once, and about 12% lies in the top ten. The CDR3 totals 13 residues. CDR1 is SEHNR, CDR2 FQNEAQ, per germline (reference sequence). The V end was cut by 6 bases, the J end by 1 base, with 7 bases between. The treatment denotes: approximately 11-day PBMC culture with coronavirus spike peptide pools or control peptides (ViraFEST assay). Peptide pools at around 9.6 ug/ml stimulated under 2.5 million PBMCs per well with about 9.1 IU/ml IL-2. For this clonotype: What it recognizes is unknown.

The sequenced material came from CD4+ T cells from blood, cultured in vitro. This chain connects TRBV7-9 to TRBJ1-5; D is unclear. The source is a human donor who had recovered from COVID-19. The CDR3 DNA reads as TGTGCCAGCAGTGAGGAGAGCAATCAGCCCCAGCATTTT. It encodes CASSEESNQPQHF.